This TCR beta chain was sequenced for a study of blood T cell repertoires in COVID-19. Study information: The United States, Italy and Spain provided the acute and convalescent COVID-19 samples. Sources were T cells, B-cell-depleted T cells, or PBMCs; the material itself was cDNA or gDNA.

Under the authors' procedure: How many nucleated cells were present was estimated from reference gene primer amplification. Assay: immunoSEQ multiplex PCR; the TCRdb copy retains only in-frame clones and omits some. The V and J calls and clone size come from that table; D and trimming were worked out from the DNA. The data contain fewer than 65,000 clones, around 85% of them singletons. V gave up 4 bases and J gave up 5 bases; unmatched junction bases: 4. Germline loops: CDR1 SNHLY, CDR2 FYNNEI. This CDR3 is built from 15 residues. The TCR was taken from a human donor in a cohort sampled during active COVID-19. The chain carries TRBV2 and TRBJ2-2, with 10 bases fitting TRBD1. Input material: peripheral blood. CDR3: CASSGQGAGTGELFF. CDR3 in DNA: TGTGCCAGCAGTGGACAGGGGGCAGGTACCGGGGAGCTGTTTTTT.